The rows below give T cell receptor beta chains drawn from one sample of a study of blood T cell repertoires in COVID-19. Sequencing used immunoSEQ multiplex PCR; TCRdb keeps in-frame clones, though not all of them. The sample carries about 50,000 clones, 80% to 90% recorded once. Sequences were obtained from peripheral blood. These receptors were collected from an older woman with acute or convalescent COVID-19. Both conserved end residues are part of each CDR3. A D gene is named only where the DNA matches it firmly. Not all rows give a size; the values are once, few, many and, for expanded clones, a class.

clone size	V gene	J gene	D gene	CDR3 DNA	CDR3 protein
-	TRBV18	TRBJ2-5	-	TGTGCCAGCTCACCAGTCAGGGGACAAGAGACCCAGTACTTC	CASSPVRGQETQYF
few	TRBV7-3	TRBJ2-7	TRBD1	TGTGCCAGCAGCCTCGACAGGGCCCGCGAGCAGTACTTC	CASSLDRAREQYF
few	TRBV7-7	TRBJ2-5	TRBD2	TGTGCTAGCAGCCCACTAGCGGGGGGCTCAGGAGAGACCCAGTACTTC	CASSPLAGGSGETQYF
-	TRBV18	TRBJ2-7	-	TGTGCCAGCTCCCCAAAGCCGTCCTACGAGCAGTACTTC	CASSPKPSYEQYF
-	TRBV11-3	TRBJ2-1	-	TGTGCCAGCAGCCCCCGTGGAGGGGACTCCTACAATGAGCAGTTCTTC	CASSPRGGDSYNEQFF
-	TRBV5-1	TRBJ1-2	-	TGCGCCAGCAGCCCGGGACACACTAACTATGGCTACACCTTC	CASSPGHTNYGYTF
-	TRBV28	TRBJ1-3	TRBD1	TGTGCCAGCAGTTTAGGAGGACAGGGGGGGGTAAACACCATATATTTT	CASSLGGQGGVNTIYF
few	TRBV5-4	TRBJ2-5	-	TGTGCCAGCAGCTTACTCGACAGCCAAGAGACCCAGTACTTC	CASSLLDSQETQYF
-	TRBV10-3	TRBJ1-2	TRBD1	TGTGCCATCAGTGCTACGACAGGGCGAGTTAACTATGGCTACACCTTC	CAISATTGRVNYGYTF
-	TRBV5-5	TRBJ2-7	TRBD1	TGTGCCAGCAGCTGGGGACAGGGGGCTTACGAGCAGTACTTC	CASSWGQGAYEQYF
few	TRBV2	TRBJ2-7	TRBD1	TGTGCCAGCAGTGAACAGGGACAGACCTACGAGCAGTACTTC	CASSEQGQTYEQYF
-	TRBV7-9	TRBJ1-1	-	TGTGCCAGCAGCTTAGCCGGGAACACTGAAGCTTTCTTT	CASSLAGNTEAFF
-	TRBV18	TRBJ2-6	-	TGTGCCAGCTCACCGCCCGGAGGATCTGGGGCCAACGTCCTGACTTTC	CASSPPGGSGANVLTF
-	TRBV5-1	TRBJ2-4	TRBD1	TGCGCCAGCAGCTTGGAGACAGGGGTGGTTAAAAACATTCAGTACTTC	CASSLETGVVKNIQYF
once	TRBV18	TRBJ2-1	-	TGTGCCAGCTCACCAGACGAGGGTGAGCAGTTCTTC	CASSPDEGEQFF
few	TRBV6-5	TRBJ2-1	TRBD2	TGTGCCAGCTGCGCTAGCGGGAGGTATGAGCAGTTCTTC	CASCASGRYEQFF
-	TRBV19	TRBJ1-2	-	TGTGCCAGTAGTACCCAGACCATAACGGGGGATGGCTACACCTTC	CASSTQTITGDGYTF
-	TRBV4-1	TRBJ1-3	-	TGCGCCAGCAGCCAAGAGACGACAGCATCTGGAAACACCATATATTTT	CASSQETTASGNTIYF
few	TRBV3-1/TRBV3-2	TRBJ2-4	-	TGTGCCAGCAGCCATGGGCTAGCACTAGCCAAAAACATTCAGTACTTC	CASSHGLALAKNIQYF
-	TRBV9	TRBJ2-2	TRBD2	TGTGCCAGCAGCGTATGGGGGGGCACCGGGGAGCTGTTTTTT	CASSVWGGTGELFF
few	TRBV20-1	TRBJ1-1	TRBD1	TGCAGTGCTAGCACCAGGGGGCAAGCTTTCTTT	CSASTRGQAFF
-	TRBV3-1/TRBV3-2	TRBJ2-1	-	TGTGCCAGCAGCCAAGGGTGGGGTGTGGGAGGCCTTCAGTCGGCGCAGTTCTTC	CASSQGWGVGGLQSAQFF
-	TRBV9	TRBJ1-2	-	TGTGCCAGCAGCTCACGCGTGTCCGGGAAAGAAACCAATGGCTACACCTTC	CASSSRVSGKETNGYTF
-	TRBV12-3/TRBV12-4	TRBJ2-5	-	TGTGCCAGCAGCTCGTACCAAGAGACCCAGTACTTC	CASSSYQETQYF
once	TRBV19	TRBJ2-6	-	TGTGCCAGTAGTAGGAAGACTAGCTCTGGGGCCAACGTCCTGACTTTC	CASSRKTSSGANVLTF
-	TRBV9	TRBJ2-1	-	TGTGCCAGCAGCGTAGCAACGGGGGTGGGCTACAATGAGCAGTTCTTC	CASSVATGVGYNEQFF
-	TRBV12-1	TRBJ2-7	-	TGTGCCAGCAGCGGGGACAGCTCCTCCTACGAGCAGTACTTC	CASSGDSSSYEQYF
-	TRBV27	TRBJ1-2	-	TGTGCCAGCACCGCAAGCGGACAGACAACCTCTGGCTACACCTTC	CASTASGQTTSGYTF
once	TRBV30	TRBJ1-2	TRBD1	TGTGCCTGGAGTGTAGGGGTTCAGGACAGGGGCAATGGCTACACCTTC	CAWSVGVQDRGNGYTF
-	TRBV5-5	TRBJ1-2	-	TGTGCCAGCAGCGCTGCCCCGGCTAACTATGGCTACACCTTC	CASSAAPANYGYTF
-	TRBV27	TRBJ1-6	-	TGTGCCAGCAGTTCAAGCCTTTATAATTCACCCCTCCACTTT	CASSSSLYNSPLHF
-	TRBV6-1	TRBJ2-1	-	TGTGCCAGCAGTGAATTAGGAGCAAATGAGCAGTTCTTC	CASSELGANEQFF
-	TRBV12-3/TRBV12-4	TRBJ1-2	-	TGTGCCAGCAGTTCCGGTTATGGCTACACCTTC	CASSSGYGYTF
-	TRBV5-1	TRBJ2-1	TRBD2	TGCGCCAGCACCCCGTGGACTAGCTCCTACAATGAGCAGTTCTTC	CASTPWTSSYNEQFF
-	TRBV5-1	TRBJ1-1	TRBD1	TGCGCCAGCAGCTCAGGACAGGGTAGGACTGAAGCTTTCTTT	CASSSGQGRTEAFF